This T cell receptor (beta chain) was sequenced in a study of blood T cells in healthy people across ages. With a J-beta primer mix and a sample-barcoded 5' primer, a second PCR ran about 7 to 12 cycles. TCRdb passed the 5' RACE reads through MiXCR, listing each CDR3 protein once. The table lists about a million distinct CDR3 sequences, roughly 51% of them singletons. CDR1 and CDR2 (germline): SGDLS, YYNGEE. This CDR3 region has 14 residues. Deletions cut 5 bases from V and 7 bases from J, with 13 bases between. This clonotype was sampled from a woman between 55 and 75 years old in good health. Sequencing was done on a sample of blood. The chain combines TRBV9 with TRBJ1-6; D is uncertain. This CDR3 is CASSREGSNSPLHF. CDR3 in DNA: TGTGCCAGCAGTAGGGAGGGATCAAATTCACCCCTCCACTTT. The full variable domain, in which reference TRBV9 and TRBJ1-6 provide the parts outside the CDR3, is DSGVTQTPKHLITATGQRVTLRCSPRSGDLSVYWYQQSLDQGLQFLIQYYNGEERAKGNILERFSAQQFPDLHSELNLSSLELGDSALYFCASSREGSNSPLHFGNGTRLTVT.